The following is a TCR beta chain sequence with its context. In the study's own analysis: Amplification of reference gene primers provided the estimated nucleated cell counts. Using immunoSEQ multiplex PCR, the repertoire was profiled, and TCRdb retains in-frame clones only, with some absent. That table supplies the V and J calls and clone size; D and trimming were determined from the DNA. This table holds some 150,000 clones, 65% to 85% found once. This entry is derived from a study of blood T cell repertoires in COVID-19. Turning to the study itself: Acute and convalescent COVID-19 samples came from the United States, Italy and Spain. T cells, B-cell-depleted T cells, or PBMCs supplied cDNA or gDNA.

This CDR3 is built from 16 residues. V gave up 1 base and J gave up 2 bases, with 15 bases separating them. Germline V gives CDR1 SEHNR, CDR2 FQNEAQ (reference sequence). V gene TRBV7-9 combines with J gene TRBJ2-7; a weak D match, TRBD2 (6 bases). This sequence originates from a man aged 55 to 70 with active or convalescent COVID-19. The material sequenced was peripheral blood. Here the CDR3 reads CASSLGRIAETYEQYF. Written as DNA, the CDR3 is TGTGCCAGCAGCTTAGGGCGTATAGCGGAAACCTACGAGCAGTACTTC.